One TCR beta chain is described in this entry. Residents of 24 US areas, aged about 18 to 95 years, made up the participants. Clinical history reported by participants formed the basis on which cohorts were assigned. This CDR3 region has 13 residues. The ends were cut back, 2 bases at V and 0 bases at J, with 5 bases in the middle. Germline assignment: CDR1 GTSNPN and CDR2 SVGIG (reference sequence). In the original analysis: Cell counts per sample came from amplifying reference gene primers. Sequencing was performed with immunoSEQ multiplex PCR; in TCRdb, only in-frame clones are kept and a portion is missing. For V, J and clone size, that table is used; D and trimming come from the DNA. The data hold under 200,000 clones, with around 88% observed a single time. This sample was included in a study of blood T cell repertoires in COVID-19. Study background: The study drew acute and convalescent COVID-19 samples from the United States, Italy and Spain.

The sequence came from a man aged 35 to 55 with acute COVID-19. The chain is built from TRBV30 and TRBJ2-1; D unclear. The specimen was PBMCs or T cells enriched from blood (not recorded which). The CDR3, as DNA: TGTGCCTGGAGTCTCAGCTCCTACAATGAGCAGTTCTTC. As protein: CAWSLSSYNEQFF.